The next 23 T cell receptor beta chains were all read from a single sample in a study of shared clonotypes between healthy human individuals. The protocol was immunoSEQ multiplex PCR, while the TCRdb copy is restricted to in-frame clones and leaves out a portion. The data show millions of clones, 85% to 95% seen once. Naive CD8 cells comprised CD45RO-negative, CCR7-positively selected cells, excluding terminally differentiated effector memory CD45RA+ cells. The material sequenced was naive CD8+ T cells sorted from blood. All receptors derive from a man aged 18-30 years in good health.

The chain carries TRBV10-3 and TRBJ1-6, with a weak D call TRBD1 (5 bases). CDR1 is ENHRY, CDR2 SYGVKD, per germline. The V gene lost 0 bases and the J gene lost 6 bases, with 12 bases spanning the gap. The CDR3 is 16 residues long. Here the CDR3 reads CAISESAGAGNSPLHF. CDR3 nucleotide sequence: TGTGCCATCAGTGAGTCAGCCGGGGCGGGTAATTCACCCCTCCACTTT.

CDR3 protein: CASSLTSGAEQFF. As DNA, the CDR3 is TGTGCCAGCAGCTTGACTAGCGGGGCTGAGCAGTTCTTC. V gene TRBV7-2 combines with J gene TRBJ2-1, with 11 bases aligning to TRBD2. J gave up 9 bases and V 3 bases, and 1 base lay outside the gene matches. CDR3 size: 13 residues. From germline, CDR1 is SGHTA and CDR2 FQGNSA. Supplemented by reference TRBV7-2 and TRBJ2-1, the full variable domain reads GAGVSQSPSNKVTEKGKDVELRCDPISGHTALYWYRQSLGQGLEFLIYFQGNSAPDKSGLPSDRFSAERTGGSVSTLTIQRTQQEDSAVYLCASSLTSGAEQFFGPGTRLTVL.

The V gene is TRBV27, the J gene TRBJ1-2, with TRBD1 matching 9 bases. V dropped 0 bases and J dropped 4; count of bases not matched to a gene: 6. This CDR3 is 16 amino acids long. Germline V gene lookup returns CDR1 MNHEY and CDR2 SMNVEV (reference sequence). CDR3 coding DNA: TGTGCCAGCAGTTTATCCCGGGACAGGGCCCTCTATGGCTACACCTTC. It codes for CASSLSRDRALYGYTF.

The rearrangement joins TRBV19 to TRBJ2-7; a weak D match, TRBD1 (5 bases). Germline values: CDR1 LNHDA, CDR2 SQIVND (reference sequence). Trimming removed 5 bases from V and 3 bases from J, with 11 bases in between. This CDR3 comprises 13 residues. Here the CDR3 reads CASSPDTGYEQYF. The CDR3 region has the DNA TGTGCCAGTAGTCCGGACACAGGCTACGAGCAGTACTTC.

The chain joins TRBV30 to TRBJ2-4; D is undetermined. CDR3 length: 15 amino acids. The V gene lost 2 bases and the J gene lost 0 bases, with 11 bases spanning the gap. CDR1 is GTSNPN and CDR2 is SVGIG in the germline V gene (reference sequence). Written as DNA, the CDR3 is TGTGCCTGGAGTCCACTACCCCTAGCCAAAAACATTCAGTACTTC. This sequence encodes CAWSPLPLAKNIQYF.

The CDR3: CASSELGQFTEAFF. DNA of the CDR3: TGTGCCAGCAGTGAACTCGGACAGTTCACTGAAGCTTTCTTT. The chain is built from TRBV6-1 and TRBJ1-1, with D possibly matching TRBD1 (6 bases). V was trimmed by 2 bases and J by 4 bases, leaving 11 bases between them. The length of the CDR3 is 14 residues. Germline CDR1 and CDR2: MNHNS and SASEGT.

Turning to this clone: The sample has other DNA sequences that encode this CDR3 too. The chain's CDR3 is CAISEHLGQGPYEQYF. In DNA, the CDR3 is TGTGCCATCAGTGAGCACCTTGGACAGGGTCCTTACGAGCAGTACTTC. V and J are TRBV10-3 and TRBJ2-7; the match to TRBD1 covers 8 bases. With 2 bases clipped from V and 4 bases from J, the junction kept 10 bases outside the gene matches. Germline V gene data show CDR1 as ENHRY and CDR2 as SYGVKD. CDR3 length: 16 amino acids.

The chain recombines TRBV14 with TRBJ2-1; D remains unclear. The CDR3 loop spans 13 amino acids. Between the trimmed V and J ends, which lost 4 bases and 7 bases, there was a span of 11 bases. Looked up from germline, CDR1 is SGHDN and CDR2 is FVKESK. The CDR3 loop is CASSRNFGNEQFF. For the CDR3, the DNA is TGTGCCAGCAGCCGGAATTTTGGGAATGAGCAGTTCTTC.

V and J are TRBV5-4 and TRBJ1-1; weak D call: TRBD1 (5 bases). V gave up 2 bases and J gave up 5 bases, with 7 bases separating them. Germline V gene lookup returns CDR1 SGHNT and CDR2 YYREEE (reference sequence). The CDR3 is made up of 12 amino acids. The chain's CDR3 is CASSLRGTEAFF. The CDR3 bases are TGTGCCAGCAGCTTAAGGGGTACTGAAGCTTTCTTT. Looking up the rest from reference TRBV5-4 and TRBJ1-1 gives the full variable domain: ETGVTQSPTHLIKTRGQQVTLRCSSQSGHNTVSWYQQALGQGPQFIFQYYREEENGRGNFPPRFSGLQFPNYSSELNVNALELDDSALYLCASSLRGTEAFFGQGTRLTVV.

The CDR3 loop reads CASSLTENTGELFF. The CDR3 DNA follows: TGTGCCAGCAGCTTGACAGAAAACACCGGGGAGCTGTTTTTT. The chain employs TRBV7-6 and TRBJ2-2, with D perhaps TRBD1 (5 bases). The CDR3 is made up of 14 amino acids. The germline V and J ends were trimmed by 3 bases and 2 bases, with 7 bases remaining between them. Germline V gene data show CDR1 as SGHVS and CDR2 as FNYEAQ.

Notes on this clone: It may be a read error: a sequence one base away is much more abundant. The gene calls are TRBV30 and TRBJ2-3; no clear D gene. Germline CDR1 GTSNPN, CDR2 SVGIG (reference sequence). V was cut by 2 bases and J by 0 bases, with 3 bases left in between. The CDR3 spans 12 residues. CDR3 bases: TGTGCCTGGAGTTACAGCACAGATACGCAGTATTTT. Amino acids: CAWSYSTDTQYF.

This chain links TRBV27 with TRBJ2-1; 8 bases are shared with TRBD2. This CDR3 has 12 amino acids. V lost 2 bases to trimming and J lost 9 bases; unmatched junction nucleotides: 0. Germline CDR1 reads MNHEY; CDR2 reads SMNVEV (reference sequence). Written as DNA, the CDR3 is TGTGCCAGCAGTTTACGGGAGGGTGAGCAGTTCTTC. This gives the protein CASSLREGEQFF.

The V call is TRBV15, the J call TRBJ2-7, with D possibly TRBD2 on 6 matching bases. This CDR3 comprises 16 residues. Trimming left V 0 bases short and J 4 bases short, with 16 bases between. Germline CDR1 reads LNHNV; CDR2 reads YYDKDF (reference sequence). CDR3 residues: CATSRDTGESSYEQYF. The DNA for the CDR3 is TGTGCCACCAGCAGAGATACGGGGGAATCATCGTACGAGCAGTACTTC.

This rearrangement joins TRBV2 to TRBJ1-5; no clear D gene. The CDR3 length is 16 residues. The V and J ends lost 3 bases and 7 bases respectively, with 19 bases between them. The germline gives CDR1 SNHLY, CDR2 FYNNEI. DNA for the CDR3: TGTGCCAGCAGTGATATTAAGAACTTTGTGGAACAGCCCCAGCATTTT. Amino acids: CASSDIKNFVEQPQHF.

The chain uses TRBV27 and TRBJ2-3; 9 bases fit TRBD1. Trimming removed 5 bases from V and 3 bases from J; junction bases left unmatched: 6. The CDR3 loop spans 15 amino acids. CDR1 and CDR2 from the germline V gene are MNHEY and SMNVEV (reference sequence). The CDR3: CASSTDRGWTDTQYF. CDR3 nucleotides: TGTGCCAGCAGTACCGACAGGGGGTGGACAGATACGCAGTATTTT.

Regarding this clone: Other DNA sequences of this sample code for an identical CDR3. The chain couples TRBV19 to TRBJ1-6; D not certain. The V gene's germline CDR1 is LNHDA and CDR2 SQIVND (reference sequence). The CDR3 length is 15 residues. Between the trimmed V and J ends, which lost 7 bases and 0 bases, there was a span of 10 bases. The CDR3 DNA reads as TGTGCCAGTACCGGTTCTAGCTCCTATAATTCACCCCTCCACTTT. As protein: CASTGSSSYNSPLHF.

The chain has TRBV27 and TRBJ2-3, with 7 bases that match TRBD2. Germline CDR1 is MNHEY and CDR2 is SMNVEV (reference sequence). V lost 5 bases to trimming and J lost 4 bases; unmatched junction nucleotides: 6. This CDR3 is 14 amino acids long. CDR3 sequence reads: CASSLLTSPDTQYF. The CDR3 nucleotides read TGTGCCAGCAGTCTACTGACTAGCCCAGATACGCAGTATTTT.

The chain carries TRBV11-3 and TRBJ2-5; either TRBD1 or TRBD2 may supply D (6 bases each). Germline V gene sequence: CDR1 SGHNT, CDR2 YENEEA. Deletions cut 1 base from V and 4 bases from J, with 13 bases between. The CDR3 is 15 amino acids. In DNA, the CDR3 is TGTGCCAGCAGCTTAGGGGAGGACAGAGGAGAGACCCAGTACTTC. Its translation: CASSLGEDRGETQYF.

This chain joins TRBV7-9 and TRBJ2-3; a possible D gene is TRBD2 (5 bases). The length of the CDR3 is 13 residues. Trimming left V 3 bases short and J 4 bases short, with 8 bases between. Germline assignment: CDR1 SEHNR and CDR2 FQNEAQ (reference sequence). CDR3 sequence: CASSLSGPDTQYF. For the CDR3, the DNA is TGTGCCAGCAGCTTGAGCGGTCCAGATACGCAGTATTTT.

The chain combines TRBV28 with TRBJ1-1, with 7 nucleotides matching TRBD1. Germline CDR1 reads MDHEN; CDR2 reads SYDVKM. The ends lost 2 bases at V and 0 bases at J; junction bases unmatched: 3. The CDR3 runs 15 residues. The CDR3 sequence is CASSLITGVNTEAFF. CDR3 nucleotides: TGTGCCAGCAGTTTAATTACAGGGGTGAACACTGAAGCTTTCTTT.

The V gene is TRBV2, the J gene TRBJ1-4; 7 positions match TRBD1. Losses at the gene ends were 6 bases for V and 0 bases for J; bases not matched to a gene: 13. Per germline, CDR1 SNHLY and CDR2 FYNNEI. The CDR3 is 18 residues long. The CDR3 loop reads CASSEHQGGDSTNEKLFF. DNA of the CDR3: TGTGCCAGCAGCGAACATCAAGGGGGCGATTCAACTAATGAAAAACTGTTTTTT.

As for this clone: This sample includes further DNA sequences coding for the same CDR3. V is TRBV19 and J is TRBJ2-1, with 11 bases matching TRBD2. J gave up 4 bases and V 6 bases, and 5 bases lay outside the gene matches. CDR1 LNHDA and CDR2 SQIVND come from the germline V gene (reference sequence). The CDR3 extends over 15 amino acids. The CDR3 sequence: CASSLGTSGYNEQFF. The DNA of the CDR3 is TGTGCCAGTAGCCTAGGGACTAGCGGTTACAATGAGCAGTTCTTC.

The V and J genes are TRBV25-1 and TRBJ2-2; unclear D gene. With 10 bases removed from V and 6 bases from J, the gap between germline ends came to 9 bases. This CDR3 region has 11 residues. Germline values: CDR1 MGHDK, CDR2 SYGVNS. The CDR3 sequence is CATRWAGELFF. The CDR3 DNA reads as TGTGCCACGCGCTGGGCCGGGGAGCTGTTTTTT.